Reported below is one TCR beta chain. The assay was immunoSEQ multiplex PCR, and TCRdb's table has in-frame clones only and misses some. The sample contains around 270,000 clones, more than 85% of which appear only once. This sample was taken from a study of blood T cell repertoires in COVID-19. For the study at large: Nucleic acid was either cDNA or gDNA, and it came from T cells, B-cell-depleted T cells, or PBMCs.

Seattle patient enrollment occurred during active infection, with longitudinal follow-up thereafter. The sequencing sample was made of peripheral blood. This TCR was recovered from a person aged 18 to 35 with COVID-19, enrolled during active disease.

In DNA, the CDR3 is TGTGCCAGCAGACGGGGATTGACTAGCGGGATTTTAACAGATACGCAGTATTTT. It is translated as CASRRGLTSGILTDTQYF. The chain links TRBV28 to TRBJ2-3; 11 positions agree with TRBD2. CDR1 is MDHEN and CDR2 is SYDVKM in the germline V gene. The junction had 14 bases not matched to a gene; V was cut back by 6 bases and J by 3 bases. This CDR3 contains 18 residues.